A single T cell receptor beta chain is shown here with its context. The data originate from a study of T-cell reconstitution after alpha-beta-depleted transplantation in children. CDR1 and CDR2 (germline): MNHEY, SVGAGI. V lost 0 bases to trimming and J lost 4 bases; unmatched junction nucleotides: 7. The CDR3 extends over 18 amino acids. For TCRbeta, the library was prepared with unique molecular identifiers. TCRdb recomputed calls from the PCR reads with MiXCR, one row per CDR3 protein. The sample lists approximately 420,000 distinct CDR3 sequences, roughly 11% occurring once. The source of this sequence is a human donor who donated a stem cell graft to a child with acute myeloid leukemia. The material was PBMCs from the stem cell graft donor, obtained from the stem cell graft. The rearrangement uses TRBV6-5 and TRBJ2-2; TRBD2 matches at 11 bases. CDR3 nucleotide sequence: TGTGCCAGCAGTTACTCCACCCTAGCGGGAGGAGGCACCGGGGAGCTGTTTTTT. It is translated as CASSYSTLAGGGTGELFF.